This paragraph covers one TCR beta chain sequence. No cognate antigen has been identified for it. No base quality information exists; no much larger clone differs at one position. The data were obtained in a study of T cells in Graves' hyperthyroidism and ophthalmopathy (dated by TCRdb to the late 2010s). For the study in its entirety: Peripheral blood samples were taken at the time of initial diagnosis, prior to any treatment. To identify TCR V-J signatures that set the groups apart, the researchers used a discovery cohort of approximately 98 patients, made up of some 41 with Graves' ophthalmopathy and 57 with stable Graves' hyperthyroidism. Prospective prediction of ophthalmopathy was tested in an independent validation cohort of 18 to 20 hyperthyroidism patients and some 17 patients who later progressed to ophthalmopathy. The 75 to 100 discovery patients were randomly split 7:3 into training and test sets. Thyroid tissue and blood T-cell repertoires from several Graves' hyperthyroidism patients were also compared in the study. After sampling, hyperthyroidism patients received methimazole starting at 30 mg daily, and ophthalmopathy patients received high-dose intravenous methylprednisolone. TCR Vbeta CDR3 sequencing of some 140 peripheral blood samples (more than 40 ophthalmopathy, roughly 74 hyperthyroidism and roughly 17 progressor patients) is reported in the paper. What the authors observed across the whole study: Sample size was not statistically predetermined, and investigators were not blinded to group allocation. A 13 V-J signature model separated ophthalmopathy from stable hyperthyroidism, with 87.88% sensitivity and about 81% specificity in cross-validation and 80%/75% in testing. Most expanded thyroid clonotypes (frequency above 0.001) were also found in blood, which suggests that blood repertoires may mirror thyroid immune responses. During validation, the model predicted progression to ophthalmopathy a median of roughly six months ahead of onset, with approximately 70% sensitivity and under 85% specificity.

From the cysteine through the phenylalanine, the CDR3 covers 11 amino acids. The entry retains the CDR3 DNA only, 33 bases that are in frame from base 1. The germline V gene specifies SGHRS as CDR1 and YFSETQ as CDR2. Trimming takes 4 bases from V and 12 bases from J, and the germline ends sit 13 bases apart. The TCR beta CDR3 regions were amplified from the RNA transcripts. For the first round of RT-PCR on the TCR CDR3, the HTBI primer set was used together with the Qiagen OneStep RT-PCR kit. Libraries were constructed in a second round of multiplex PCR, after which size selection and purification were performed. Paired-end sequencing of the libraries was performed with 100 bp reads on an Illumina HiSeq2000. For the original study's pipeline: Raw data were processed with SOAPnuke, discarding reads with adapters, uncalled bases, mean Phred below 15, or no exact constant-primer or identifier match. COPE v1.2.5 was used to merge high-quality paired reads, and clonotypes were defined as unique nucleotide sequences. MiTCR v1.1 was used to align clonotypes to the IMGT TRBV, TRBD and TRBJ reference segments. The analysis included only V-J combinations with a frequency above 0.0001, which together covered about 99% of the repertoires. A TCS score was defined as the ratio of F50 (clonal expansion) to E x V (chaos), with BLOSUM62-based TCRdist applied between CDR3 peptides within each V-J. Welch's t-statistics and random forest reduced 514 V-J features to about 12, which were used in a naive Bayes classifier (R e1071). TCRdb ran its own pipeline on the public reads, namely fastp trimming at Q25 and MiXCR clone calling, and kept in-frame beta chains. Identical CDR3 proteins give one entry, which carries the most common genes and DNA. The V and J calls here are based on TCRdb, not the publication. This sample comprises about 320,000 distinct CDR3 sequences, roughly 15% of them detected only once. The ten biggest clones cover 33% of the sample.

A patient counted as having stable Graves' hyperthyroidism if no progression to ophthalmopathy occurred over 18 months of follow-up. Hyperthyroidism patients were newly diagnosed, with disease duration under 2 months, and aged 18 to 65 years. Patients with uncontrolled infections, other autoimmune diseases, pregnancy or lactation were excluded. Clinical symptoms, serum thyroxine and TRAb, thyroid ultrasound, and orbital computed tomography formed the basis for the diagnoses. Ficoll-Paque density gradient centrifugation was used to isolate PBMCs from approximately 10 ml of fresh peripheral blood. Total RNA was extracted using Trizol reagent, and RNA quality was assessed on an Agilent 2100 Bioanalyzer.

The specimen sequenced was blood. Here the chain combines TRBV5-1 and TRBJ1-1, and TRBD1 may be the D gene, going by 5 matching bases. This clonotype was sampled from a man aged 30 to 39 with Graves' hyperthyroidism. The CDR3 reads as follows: CASSPGGSTFF. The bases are TGCGCCAGCAGCCCGGGGGGTTCCACTTTCTTT.